This section outlines one T cell receptor beta chain sequence together with its context. Its antigen is not known. From the 5' RACE reads, TCRdb called clonotypes with MiXCR, one entry per CDR3 protein. The sample lists about 420,000 distinct CDR3 sequences, around a quarter occurring once. Germline V CDR1 and CDR2: SGHTA, FQGNSA. Trimming took 1 base from V and 2 from J, leaving 14 bases between them. This CDR3 is 16 amino acids long. The sample comes from a study of T-cell memory formation after mild COVID-19. For the study at large: Clustering of TCRs was largely donor specific.

Whole-study findings and limits: Mainly in CM and EM were contracting CD4+ clones; CD8+ were in EMRA. Later expanders leaned CD4+, whereas clones that contracted between day 15 and 85 were balanced CD4/CD8.

The sequencing input was PBMCs or a T cell subset sorted from them (not recorded which). The receptor's source is an adult woman who had mild COVID-19 (a few samples of this study predate the infection). Cell type and time point are not known. V gene TRBV7-2 combines with J gene TRBJ2-5; TRBD1 or TRBD2 may be the D gene (5 bases each). In nucleotides, the CDR3 is TGTGCCAGCAGCTTAGGTCGTACAGGAGGACAAGAGACCCAGTACTTC. Translation gives CASSLGRTGGQETQYF. Looking up the rest from reference TRBV7-2 and TRBJ2-5 gives the full variable domain: GAGVSQSPSNKVTEKGKDVELRCDPISGHTALYWYRQSLGQGLEFLIYFQGNSAPDKSGLPSDRFSAERTGGSVSTLTIQRTQQEDSAVYLCASSLGRTGGQETQYFGPGTRLLVL.